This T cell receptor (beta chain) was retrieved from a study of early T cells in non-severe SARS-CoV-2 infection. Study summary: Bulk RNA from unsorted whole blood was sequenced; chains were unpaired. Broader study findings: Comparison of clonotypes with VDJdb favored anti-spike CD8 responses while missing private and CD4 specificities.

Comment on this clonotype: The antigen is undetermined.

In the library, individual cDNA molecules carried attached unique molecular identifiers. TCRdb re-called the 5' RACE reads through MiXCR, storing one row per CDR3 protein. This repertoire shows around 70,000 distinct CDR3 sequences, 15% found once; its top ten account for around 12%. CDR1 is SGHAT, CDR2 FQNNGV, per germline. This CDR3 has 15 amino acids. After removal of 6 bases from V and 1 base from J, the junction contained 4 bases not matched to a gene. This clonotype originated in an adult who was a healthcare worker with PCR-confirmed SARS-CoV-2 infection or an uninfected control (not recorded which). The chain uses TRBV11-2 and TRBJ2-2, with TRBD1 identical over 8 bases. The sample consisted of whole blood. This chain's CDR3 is CASRAGTGNTGELFF. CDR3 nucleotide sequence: TGTGCCAGCAGGGCCGGGACAGGGAACACCGGGGAGCTGTTTTTT.